This TCR beta chain comes out of a study of shared clonotypes between healthy human individuals. Sequencing was performed with immunoSEQ multiplex PCR; in TCRdb, only in-frame clones are kept and a portion is missing. The sample records fewer than 850,000 clones, 90% being singletons. This clone was seen many times. V was clipped by 1 base and J by 4 bases, with 10 bases between them. From germline, CDR1 is SEHNR and CDR2 FQNEAQ (reference sequence). This CDR3 has 14 amino acids. This sequence was found in a man aged 18 to 30 in good health. Some clones in this sample may be carry-over from other donors' samples. The sample was memory CD8+ T cells from PBMCs. Noted subset: CD45RO+ cells pooled with CCR7-negative TemRA cells. The rearrangement links TRBV7-9 to TRBJ1-2, with D unclear. CDR3 sequence: CASSLGHPTYGYTF. CDR3 bases: TGTGCCAGCAGCTTAGGACACCCCACCTATGGCTACACCTTC.